The 23 T cell receptor beta chains listed next were all sequenced from one sample in a study of blood T cell repertoires in COVID-19. Clones were read by immunoSEQ multiplex PCR, and TCRdb kept only the in-frame ones, dropping some. The data show fewer than 35,000 clones, approximately 91% seen once. Sample: peripheral blood. These TCRs come from a human donor with active COVID-19. The donor label of this sample is uncertain.

As DNA, the CDR3 is TGTGCCAGCAGCCAGAGCGGACCTTCCTACAATGAGCAGTTCTTC. Protein: CASSQSGPSYNEQFF. V gene TRBV9 combines with J gene TRBJ2-1; the D gene is possibly TRBD2 (5 bases). The V gene lost 4 bases and the J gene lost 1 base, with 12 bases spanning the gap. This CDR3 contains 15 residues. Germline CDR1 SGDLS, CDR2 YYNGEE.

V and J are TRBV5-1 and TRBJ2-5, with 14 bases that match TRBD2. CDR1 is SGHRS and CDR2 is YFSETQ in the germline V gene. The CDR3 runs 17 residues. V was pared by 5 bases and J by 5 bases, with 11 bases of the junction left unmatched. CDR3 nucleotides: TGCGCCAGCAGTGAATCCGGACTAGCGGGGGGAGGGGAGACCCAGTACTTC. Protein product: CASSESGLAGGGETQYF. The full variable domain, its missing parts supplied by reference TRBV5-1 and TRBJ2-5, is KAGVTQTPRYLIKTRGQQVTLSCSPISGHRSVSWYQQTPGQGLQFLFEYFSETQRNKGNFPGRFSGRQFSNSRSEMNVSTLELGDSALYLCASSESGLAGGGETQYFGPGTRLLVL.

The genes are TRBV11-3 and TRBJ1-1; D is undetermined. This CDR3 contains 14 residues. V lost 3 bases to trimming and J lost 5 bases, with 13 bases between them. CDR1 and CDR2 (germline): SGHNT, YENEEA. The CDR3 nucleotides are TGTGCCAGCAGCTTTCACGGGGATGGGACTGAAGCTTTCTTT. Translating it yields CASSFHGDGTEAFF.

This chain joins TRBV6-1 and TRBJ2-5; 10 bases map to TRBD2. The V and J ends lost 1 base and 1 base, in that order; junction bases with no gene match: 6. Germline-derived CDR1 and CDR2 are MNHNS and SASEGT. CDR3 length: 17 residues. CDR3 bases: TGTGCCAGCAGTGAAGGGTTGTCTAGCGGGGGCCAAGAGACCCAGTACTTC. This codes for CASSEGLSSGGQETQYF.

This chain links TRBV7-2 with TRBJ2-5; a possible D gene is TRBD2 (7 bases). V dropped 5 bases and J dropped 1 base, with 11 bases sitting between them. The CDR3 covers 14 residues. Germline values: CDR1 SGHTA, CDR2 FQGNSA. The CDR3 bases are TGTGCCAGCAGCCCGCGGGGGCTCCAAGAGACCCAGTACTTC. Translated: CASSPRGLQETQYF.

J is TRBJ2-3 and V is TRBV10-1; 10 bases fit TRBD2. Per germline, CDR1 WNHNN and CDR2 SYGVQD (reference sequence). This CDR3 contains 15 residues. With 2 bases clipped from V and 5 bases from J, the junction kept 4 bases outside the gene matches. CDR3 protein: CASSEPLAGVDTQYF. DNA of the CDR3: TGCGCCAGCAGTGAGCCCCTAGCGGGGGTAGATACGCAGTATTTT.

This chain links TRBV11-2 with TRBJ1-4; 9 positions agree with TRBD1. The germline CDR1 and CDR2 sequences are SGHAT and FQNNGV. The CDR3 is 16 amino acids. The J segment lost 6 bases and the V segment lost 1 base, leaving 6 bases of the junction unmatched. CDR3 coding DNA: TGTGCCAGCAGCTTAGGAGCCGGGACAGGGTATGAAAAACTGTTTTTT. It translates to CASSLGAGTGYEKLFF.

The chain employs TRBV7-2 and TRBJ2-1, with TRBD2 matching 14 bases. CDR1 and CDR2 (germline): SGHTA, FQGNSA. J lost 9 bases, V lost 6 bases, and 10 bases had no gene match. The CDR3 extends over 16 amino acids. CDR3 in DNA: TGTGCCAGCAGGCAACCGGGACTAGCGGGAGTCACTGAGCAGTTCTTC. Amino acid sequence: CASRQPGLAGVTEQFF.

This CDR3 reads CASSATGVWEKLFF. CDR3 in DNA: TGTGCCAGCAGCGCGACAGGGGTTTGGGAAAAACTGTTTTTT. This chain connects TRBV7-9 to TRBJ1-4; 8 positions match TRBD1. Trimming took 5 bases from V and 8 from J; bases not matched to a gene: 7. The CDR3 has 14 residues. Germline CDR1 reads SEHNR; CDR2 reads FQNEAQ (reference sequence).

This clone occurred once. The V and J genes are TRBV6-5 and TRBJ2-7; 8 nucleotides match TRBD2. The CDR3 is 12 residues long. V shed 8 bases, J shed 4 bases, and the junction held 4 bases outside the gene matches. From germline, CDR1 is MNHEY and CDR2 SVGAGI. In DNA form, the CDR3 reads TGTGCCAGCTCCGCTAGCGGGTACGAGCAGTACTTC. This translates into CASSASGYEQYF.

The genes are TRBV3-1 (or the pseudogene TRBV3-2) and TRBJ1-4; TRBD1 is a possible D gene (5 bases). The CDR3 contains 14 residues. CDR1 is LGHDT, CDR2 YNNKEL, per germline (reference sequence). With 10 bases removed from V and 7 bases from J, the gap between germline ends came to 19 bases. CDR3 nucleotides: TGTGCCACCAAGTCCGGGACTCCCTTTGAAAAACTGTTTTTT. Residues: CATKSGTPFEKLFF.

In regard to this clone: Other DNA sequences of this sample code for an identical CDR3. The chain is built from TRBV5-4 and TRBJ2-7; D is possibly TRBD2 (5 bases). Germline V gene sequence: CDR1 SGHNT, CDR2 YYREEE (reference sequence). The CDR3 runs to 13 residues. Trimming cost V 1 base and J 2 bases, with 7 bases left between them. The CDR3 DNA is TGTGCCAGCAGCTTGCGGGGTGCCTACGAGCAGTACTTC. Amino acids: CASSLRGAYEQYF. Together with reference TRBV5-4 and TRBJ2-7, the CDR3 gives the full variable domain: ETGVTQSPTHLIKTRGQQVTLRCSSQSGHNTVSWYQQALGQGPQFIFQYYREEENGRGNFPPRFSGLQFPNYSSELNVNALELDDSALYLCASSLRGAYEQYFGPGTRLTVT.

By share, this clone ranks as medium-sized. The chain has TRBV7-9 and TRBJ1-6; D unresolved. The V gene's germline CDR1 is SEHNR and CDR2 FQNEAQ (reference sequence). This CDR3 has 14 residues. With 5 bases removed from V and 11 bases from J, the gap between germline ends came to 16 bases. CDR3 amino acids: CASSREEFWPPLHF. The CDR3 DNA sequence: TGTGCCAGCAGCCGAGAGGAGTTTTGGCCACCCCTCCACTTT.

J is TRBJ2-1 and V is TRBV9; 15 nucleotides agree with TRBD2. CDR1 and CDR2 (germline): SGDLS, YYNGEE. This CDR3 spans 19 amino acids. V shed 4 bases, J shed 1 base, and the junction held 9 bases outside the gene matches. The CDR3 spells CASSPKGLAGGTSYNEQFF. CDR3 nucleotide sequence: TGTGCCAGCAGCCCCAAGGGACTAGCGGGGGGCACATCCTACAATGAGCAGTTCTTC. The full variable domain, completed using reference TRBV9 and TRBJ2-1, is DSGVTQTPKHLITATGQRVTLRCSPRSGDLSVYWYQQSLDQGLQFLIQYYNGEERAKGNILERFSAQQFPDLHSELNLSSLELGDSALYFCASSPKGLAGGTSYNEQFFGPGTRLTVL.

This clone has just one count. This chain uses TRBV27 with TRBJ2-3; TRBD2 agrees at 9 bases. Per the germline V gene, CDR1 is MNHEY and CDR2 is SMNVEV (reference sequence). CDR3 length: 14 residues. V trimming: 5 bases; J trimming: 6 bases; junction bases outside the gene matches: 6. CDR3 in DNA: TGTGCCAGCAGTCTGCTAGCGGGAACGGATACGCAGTATTTT. Residues: CASSLLAGTDTQYF.

The chain carries TRBV4-2 and TRBJ2-1, with 15 nucleotides matching TRBD2. CDR1 is LGHNA, CDR2 YNFKEQ, per germline. The CDR3 is 19 amino acids. With V trimmed by 2 bases and J by 7 bases, 12 bases remained unmatched. CDR3 sequence (DNA): TGTGCCAGCAGCCAAAGATCGGGACTAGCGGGAGGTACGGGGAATGAGCAGTTCTTC. This sequence encodes CASSQRSGLAGGTGNEQFF.

V and J are TRBV7-3 and TRBJ2-6; D possibly corresponds to TRBD2 (6 bases). This CDR3 has 14 residues. Germline loops: CDR1 SGHTA, CDR2 FQGTGA. V lost 3 bases and J 3 bases, leaving 6 bases between the germline ends. CDR3 DNA: TGTGCCAGCAGCTTGCGGGGTGGGGCCAACGTCCTGACTTTC. It encodes CASSLRGGANVLTF.

The chain recombines TRBV5-1 with TRBJ1-1, with D hard to call. Germline V gene sequence: CDR1 SGHRS, CDR2 YFSETQ. The CDR3 totals 14 residues. The V end was cut by 2 bases, the J end by 3 bases, with 11 bases between. The CDR3 protein is CASSFRAGDTEAFF. Written as DNA, the CDR3 is TGCGCCAGCAGCTTTAGGGCGGGCGACACTGAAGCTTTCTTT.

The chain joins TRBV5-6 to TRBJ2-4; 14 bases agree with TRBD2. With V trimmed by 6 bases and J by 0 bases, 5 bases remained unmatched. This CDR3 has 17 residues. Germline V gene sequence: CDR1 SGHDT, CDR2 YYEEEE. The CDR3 loop reads CASKGTSGSAAKNIQYF. For the CDR3, the DNA is TGTGCCAGCAAAGGGACTAGCGGGAGCGCAGCCAAAAACATTCAGTACTTC.

CDR3 region: CARSFCASSYNEQFF. DNA for the CDR3: TGTGCCAGAAGCTTCTGTGCGAGCTCCTACAATGAGCAGTTCTTC. The chain couples TRBV5-3 to TRBJ2-1; D is ambiguous. TRBV5-3 is known as an ORF, though its function is uncertain. The CDR3 is made up of 15 amino acids. Between the trimmed V and J ends, which lost 2 bases and 0 bases, there was a span of 9 bases.

This clone showed up just once. Germline is not matched at one junction end, which may reflect a read error. The CDR3 here is CASSLAAGISYNEQFF. CDR3 in DNA: TGTGCTAGCAGCTTAGCAGCCGGGATCTCCTACAATGAGCAGTTCTTC. J is TRBJ2-1 and V is TRBV7-7, with a possible D match to TRBD2 (5 bases). The CDR3 loop spans 16 amino acids. Germline CDR1 reads SSHAT; CDR2 reads FNYEAQ (reference sequence).

Only one count was recorded for this clone. V gene TRBV9 combines with J gene TRBJ2-3, with TRBD1 identical over 10 bases. Germline CDR1 reads SGDLS; CDR2 reads YYNGEE. The CDR3 length is 16 residues. V dropped 3 bases and J dropped 4; count of bases not matched to a gene: 8. CDR3 amino acids: CASSATGTGDPDTQYF. CDR3 bases: TGTGCCAGCAGCGCGACCGGGACAGGGGACCCAGATACGCAGTATTTT.

This sequence joins TRBV5-8 and TRBJ1-1, with 8 nucleotides matching TRBD1. From germline, CDR1 is SGHTS and CDR2 YDEGEE. The CDR3 covers 14 residues. Unmatched junction bases numbered 5, after V lost 1 base and J lost 6 bases. The CDR3 DNA reads as TGTGCCAGCAGCTTGTCACAGGGGGGGTCTGAAGCTTTCTTT. The encoded protein is CASSLSQGGSEAFF. Together with reference TRBV5-8 and TRBJ1-1, the CDR3 gives the full variable domain: EAGVTQSPTHLIKTRGQQATLRCSPISGHTSVYWYQQALGLGLQFLLWYDEGEERNRGNFPPRFSGRQFPNYSSELNVNALELEDSALYLCASSLSQGGSEAFFGQGTRLTVV.